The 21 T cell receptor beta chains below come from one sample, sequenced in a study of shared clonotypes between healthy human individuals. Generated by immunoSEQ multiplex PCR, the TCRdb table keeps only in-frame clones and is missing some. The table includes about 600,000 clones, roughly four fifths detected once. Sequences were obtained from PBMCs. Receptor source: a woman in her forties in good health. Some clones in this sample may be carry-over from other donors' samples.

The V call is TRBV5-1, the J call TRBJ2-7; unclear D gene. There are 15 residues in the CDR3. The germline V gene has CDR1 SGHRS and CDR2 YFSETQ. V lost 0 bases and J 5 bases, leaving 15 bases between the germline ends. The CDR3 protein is CASSLEPGSTNEQYF. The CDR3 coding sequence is TGCGCCAGCAGCTTGGAGCCGGGTTCCACCAACGAGCAGTACTTC.

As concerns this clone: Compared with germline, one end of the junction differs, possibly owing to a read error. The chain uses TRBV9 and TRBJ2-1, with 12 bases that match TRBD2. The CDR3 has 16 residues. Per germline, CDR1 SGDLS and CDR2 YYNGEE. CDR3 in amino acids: CASSVSSGRAYNEQFF. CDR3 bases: TGTGCCAGCAGCGTATCTAGCGGGAGGGCCTATAATGAGCAGTTCTTC.

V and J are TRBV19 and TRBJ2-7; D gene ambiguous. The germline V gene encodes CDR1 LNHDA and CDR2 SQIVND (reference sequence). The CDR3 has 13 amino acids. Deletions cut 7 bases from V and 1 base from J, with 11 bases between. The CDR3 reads CASKGGLSYEQYF. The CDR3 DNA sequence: TGTGCCAGTAAGGGTGGGTTATCCTACGAGCAGTACTTC.

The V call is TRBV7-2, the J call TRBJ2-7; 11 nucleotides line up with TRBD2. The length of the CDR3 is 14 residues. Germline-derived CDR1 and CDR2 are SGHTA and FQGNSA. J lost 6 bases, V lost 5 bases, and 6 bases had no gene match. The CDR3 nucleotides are TGTGCCAGCAGCGGCACTAGCGGGGGTCGCGAGCAGTACTTC. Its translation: CASSGTSGGREQYF.

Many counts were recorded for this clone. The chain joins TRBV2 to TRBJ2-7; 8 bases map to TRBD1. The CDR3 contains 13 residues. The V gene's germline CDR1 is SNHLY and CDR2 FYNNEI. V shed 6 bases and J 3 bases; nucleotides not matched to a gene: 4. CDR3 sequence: CASREDRDYEQYF. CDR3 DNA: TGTGCCAGCAGAGAGGACAGGGACTACGAGCAGTACTTC.

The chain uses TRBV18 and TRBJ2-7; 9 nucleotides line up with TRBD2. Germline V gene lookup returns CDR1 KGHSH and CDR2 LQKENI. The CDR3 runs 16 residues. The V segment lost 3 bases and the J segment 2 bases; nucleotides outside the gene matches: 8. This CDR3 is CASSPRAGGPPYEQYF. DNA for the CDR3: TGTGCCAGCTCACCTCGGGCGGGAGGGCCCCCCTACGAGCAGTACTTC.

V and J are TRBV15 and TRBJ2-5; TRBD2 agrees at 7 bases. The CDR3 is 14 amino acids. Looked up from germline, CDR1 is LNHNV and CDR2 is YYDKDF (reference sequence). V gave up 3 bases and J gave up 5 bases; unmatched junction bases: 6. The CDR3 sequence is CATSRGEGLETQYF. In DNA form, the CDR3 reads TGTGCCACCAGCAGGGGGGAGGGCCTTGAGACCCAGTACTTC.

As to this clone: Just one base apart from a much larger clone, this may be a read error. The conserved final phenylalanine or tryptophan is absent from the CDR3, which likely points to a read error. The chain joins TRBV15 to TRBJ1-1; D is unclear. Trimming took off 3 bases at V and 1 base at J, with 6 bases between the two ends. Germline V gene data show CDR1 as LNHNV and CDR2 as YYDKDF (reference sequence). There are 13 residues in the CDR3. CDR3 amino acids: CATSRAPNTEAFL. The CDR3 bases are TGTGCCACCAGCAGGGCGCCGAACACTGAAGCTTTCCTT.

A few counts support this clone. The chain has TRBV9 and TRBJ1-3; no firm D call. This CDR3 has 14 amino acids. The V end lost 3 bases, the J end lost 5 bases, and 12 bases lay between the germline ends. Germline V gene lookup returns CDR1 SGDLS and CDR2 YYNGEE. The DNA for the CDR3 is TGTGCCAGCAGCGCAGACGCCGTTCGAAACACCATATATTTT. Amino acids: CASSADAVRNTIYF. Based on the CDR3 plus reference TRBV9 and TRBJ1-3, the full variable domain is DSGVTQTPKHLITATGQRVTLRCSPRSGDLSVYWYQQSLDQGLQFLIQYYNGEERAKGNILERFSAQQFPDLHSELNLSSLELGDSALYFCASSADAVRNTIYFGEGSWLTVV.

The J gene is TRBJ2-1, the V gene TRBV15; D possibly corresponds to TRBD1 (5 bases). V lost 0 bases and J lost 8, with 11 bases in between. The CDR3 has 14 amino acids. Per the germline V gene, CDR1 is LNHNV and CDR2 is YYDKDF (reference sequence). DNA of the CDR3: TGTGCCACCAGCAGAGATGGGGCTAGGGATGAGCAGTTCTTC. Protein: CATSRDGARDEQFF.

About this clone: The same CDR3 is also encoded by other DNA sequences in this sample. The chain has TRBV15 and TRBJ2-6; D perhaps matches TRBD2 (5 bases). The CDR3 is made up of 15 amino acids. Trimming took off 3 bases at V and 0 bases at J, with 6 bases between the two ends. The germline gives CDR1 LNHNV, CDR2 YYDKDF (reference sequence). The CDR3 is CATSREDSGANVLTF. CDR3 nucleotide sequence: TGTGCCACCAGCAGGGAGGACTCTGGGGCCAACGTCCTGACTTTC.

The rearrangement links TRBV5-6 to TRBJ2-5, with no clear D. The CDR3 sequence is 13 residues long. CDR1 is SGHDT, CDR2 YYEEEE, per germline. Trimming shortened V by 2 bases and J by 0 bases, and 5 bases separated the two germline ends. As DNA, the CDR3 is TGTGCCAGCAGCTTTCCCTACCAAGAGACCCAGTACTTC. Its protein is CASSFPYQETQYF.

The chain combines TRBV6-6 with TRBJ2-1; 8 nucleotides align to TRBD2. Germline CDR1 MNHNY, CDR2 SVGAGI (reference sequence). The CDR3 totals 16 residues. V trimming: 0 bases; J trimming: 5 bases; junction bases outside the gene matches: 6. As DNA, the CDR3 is TGTGCCAGCAGTTACTCGCGGTGGCGGGAGGACAATGAGCAGTTCTTC. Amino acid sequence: CASSYSRWREDNEQFF.

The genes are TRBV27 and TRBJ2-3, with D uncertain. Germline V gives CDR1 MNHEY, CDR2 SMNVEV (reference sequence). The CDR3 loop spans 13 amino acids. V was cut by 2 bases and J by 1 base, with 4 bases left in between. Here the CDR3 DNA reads TGTGCCAGCAGTTTAATCGGCACAGATACGCAGTATTTT. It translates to CASSLIGTDTQYF.

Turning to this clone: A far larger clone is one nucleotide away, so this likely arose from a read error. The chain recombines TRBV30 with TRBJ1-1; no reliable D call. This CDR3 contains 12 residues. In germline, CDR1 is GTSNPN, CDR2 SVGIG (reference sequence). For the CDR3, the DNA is TGTGCCTGGAGATCAGAGAACACTGAAGCTTTATTT. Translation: CAWRSENTEALF. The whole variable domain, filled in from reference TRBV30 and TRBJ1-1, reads SQTIHQWPATLVQPVGSPLSLECTVEGTSNPNLYWYRQAAGRGLQLLFYSVGIGQISSEVPQNLSASRPQDRQFILSSKKLLLSDSGFYLCAWRSENTEALFGQGTRLTVV.

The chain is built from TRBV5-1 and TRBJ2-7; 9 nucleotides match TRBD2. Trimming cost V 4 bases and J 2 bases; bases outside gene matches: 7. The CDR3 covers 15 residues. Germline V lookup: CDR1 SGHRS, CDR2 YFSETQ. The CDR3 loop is CASSISGRSPYEQYF. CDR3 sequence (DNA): TGCGCCAGCAGCATTAGCGGGAGAAGCCCCTACGAGCAGTACTTC.

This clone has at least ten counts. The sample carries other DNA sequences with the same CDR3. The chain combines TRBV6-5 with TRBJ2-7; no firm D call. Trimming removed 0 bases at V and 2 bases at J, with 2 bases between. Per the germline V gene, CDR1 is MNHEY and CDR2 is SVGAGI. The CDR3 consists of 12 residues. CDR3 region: CASSYSPYEQYF. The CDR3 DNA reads TGTGCCAGCAGTTACTCGCCCTACGAGCAGTACTTC.

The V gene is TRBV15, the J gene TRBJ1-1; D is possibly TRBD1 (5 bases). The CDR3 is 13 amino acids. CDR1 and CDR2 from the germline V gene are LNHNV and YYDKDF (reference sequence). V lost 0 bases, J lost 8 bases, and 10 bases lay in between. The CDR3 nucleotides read TGTGCCACCAGCAGAGATCTGGGGGAAGAAGCTTTCTTT. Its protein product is CATSRDLGEEAFF.

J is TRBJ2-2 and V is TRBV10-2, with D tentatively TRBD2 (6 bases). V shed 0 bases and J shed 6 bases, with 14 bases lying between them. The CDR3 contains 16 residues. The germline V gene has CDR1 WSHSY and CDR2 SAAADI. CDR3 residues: CASSESGGIDSGELFF. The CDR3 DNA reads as TGCGCCAGCAGTGAGTCGGGCGGGATAGATTCCGGGGAGCTGTTTTTT.

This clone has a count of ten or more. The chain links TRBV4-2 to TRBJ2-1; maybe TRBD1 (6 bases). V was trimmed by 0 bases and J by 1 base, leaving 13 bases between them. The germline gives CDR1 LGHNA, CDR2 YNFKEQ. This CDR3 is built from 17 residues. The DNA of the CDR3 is TGTGCCAGCAGCCAAGATGCGGACAGCCGTTCCTACAATGAGCAGTTCTTC. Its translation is CASSQDADSRSYNEQFF.

In DNA, the CDR3 is TGTGCCAGCAGCTTGACAGGGCTTAGCACAGATACGCAGTATTTT. It is translated as CASSLTGLSTDTQYF. This chain connects TRBV7-2 to TRBJ2-3; 7 bases match TRBD1. Trimming cost V 3 bases and J 0 bases; bases outside gene matches: 3. The CDR3 contains 15 residues. Germline-derived CDR1 and CDR2 are SGHTA and FQGNSA.